This TCR beta chain was identified in a study of shared clonotypes between healthy human individuals. Deep was the level used in running the assay. Clones were sequenced by immunoSEQ multiplex PCR, and TCRdb holds only the in-frame ones, with some missing. The table shows fewer than 600,000 clones, with about 74% occurring only once. The specimen sequenced was PBMCs. The TCR sequence derives from a woman in her thirties or forties in good health. Some clones in this sample may be carry-over from other donors' samples.

The CDR3 DNA reads TGCGCCAGCAGCATAACCCCAGCGGAGACCCAGTACTTC. It is translated as CASSITPAETQYF. The chain recombines TRBV5-1 with TRBJ2-5; D uncertain. The CDR3 is made up of 13 amino acids. V was shortened by 4 bases and J by 5 bases, with 12 bases between the two germline ends. Germline V gene lookup returns CDR1 SGHRS and CDR2 YFSETQ.